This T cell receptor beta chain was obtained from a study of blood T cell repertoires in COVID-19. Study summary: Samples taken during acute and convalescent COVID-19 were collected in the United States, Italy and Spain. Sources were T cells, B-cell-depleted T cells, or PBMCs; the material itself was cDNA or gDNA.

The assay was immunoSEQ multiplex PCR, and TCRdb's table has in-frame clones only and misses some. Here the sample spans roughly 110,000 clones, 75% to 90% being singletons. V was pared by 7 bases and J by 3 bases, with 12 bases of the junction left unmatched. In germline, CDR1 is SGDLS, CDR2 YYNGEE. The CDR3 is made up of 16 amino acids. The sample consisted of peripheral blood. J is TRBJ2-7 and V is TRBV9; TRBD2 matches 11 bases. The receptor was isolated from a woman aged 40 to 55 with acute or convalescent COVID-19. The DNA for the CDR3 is TGTGCCAGCGGCACTAGCGGGGGCCTCGGGATCTACGAGCAGTACTTC. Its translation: CASGTSGGLGIYEQYF.